These 13 T cell receptor beta chains came from one sample sequenced in a study of cytomegalovirus exposure and HLA in healthy donors. The PCR contained 60 Vbeta and 13 Jbeta primers. Libraries were prepared by immunoSEQ multiplex PCR; TCRdb keeps only in-frame clonotypes and omits some of them. In total, the table holds roughly 120,000 clones. The sample was PBMCs. The receptors here all came from a man aged 40-55 years in good health and CMV-seropositive.

The rearrangement joins TRBV19 to TRBJ2-7; D is uncertain. The germline V and J ends were trimmed by 4 bases and 2 bases, with 12 bases remaining between them. The CDR3 consists of 14 residues. Per germline, CDR1 LNHDA and CDR2 SQIVND (reference sequence). The CDR3 DNA reads as TGTGCCAGTAGTAGCCTCTCCGGAGCCTACGAGCAGTACTTC. Its translation: CASSSLSGAYEQYF.

The chain is built from TRBV19 and TRBJ2-1; TRBD2 aligns across 11 bases. Germline trimming cut 5 bases from V and 10 bases from J; bases unmatched to any gene: 13. The CDR3 sequence is 16 residues long. CDR1 and CDR2 from the germline V gene are LNHDA and SQIVND (reference sequence). CDR3 sequence reads: CASSLAGGPIVGEQFF. The CDR3 coding sequence is TGTGCCAGTAGTTTAGCGGGAGGGCCCATTGTTGGCGAGCAGTTCTTC.

The chain uses TRBV9 and TRBJ2-5, with 9 positions matching TRBD2. This CDR3 has 15 residues. In germline, CDR1 is SGDLS, CDR2 YYNGEE. Trimming at V came to 4 bases and at J to 6 bases, leaving 10 bases not matched to a gene. CDR3 coding DNA: TGTGCCAGCAGCCCAATAGCGGGAGATGAACAGACCCAGTACTTC. Translation: CASSPIAGDEQTQYF.

The chain combines TRBV2 with TRBJ2-7; 9 bases are shared with TRBD2. In germline, CDR1 is SNHLY, CDR2 FYNNEI. The CDR3 consists of 14 residues. Germline trimming cut 3 bases from V and 2 bases from J; bases unmatched to any gene: 2. The CDR3 coding sequence is TGTGCCAGCAGTGAGACTAGCGGAGCCTACGAGCAGTACTTC. Protein: CASSETSGAYEQYF.

This chain links TRBV19 with TRBJ1-6; D is unresolved. There are 13 residues in the CDR3. The germline gives CDR1 LNHDA, CDR2 SQIVND (reference sequence). The ends were cut back, 5 bases at V and 7 bases at J, with 9 bases in the middle. CDR3 nucleotides: TGTGCCAGTAGTGGGCAACCCAATTCACCCCTCCACTTT. Residues: CASSGQPNSPLHF.

This chain joins TRBV7-6 and TRBJ2-5, with D possibly matching TRBD1 (7 bases). Germline V gene data show CDR1 as SGHVS and CDR2 as FNYEAQ. This CDR3 spans 17 amino acids. V lost 1 base, J lost 2 bases, and 17 bases lay in between. In DNA form, the CDR3 reads TGTGCCAGCAGCTTAGGGCCACGACAGGGAGGACAAGAGACCCAGTACTTC. Translated: CASSLGPRQGGQETQYF.

This rearrangement joins TRBV7-8 to TRBJ1-5; no clear D. The CDR3 length is 19 residues. The germline V gene has CDR1 SGHVS and CDR2 FQNEAQ. Trimming removed 2 bases from V and 0 bases from J, with 20 bases in between. The CDR3 coding sequence is TGTGCCAGCAGCTTATCCGGGATCGTCCTACCGTATAGCAATCAGCCCCAGCATTTT. This encodes CASSLSGIVLPYSNQPQHF.

With respect to this clone: An end of the junction differs from the germline gene, which may be a read error. The chain is built from TRBV16 and TRBJ2-7, with D perhaps matching TRBD1 (6 bases). The CDR3 contains 12 residues. Germline V gene data show CDR1 as KGHSY and CDR2 as FQNENV. As DNA, the CDR3 is TGTGCCAGCAGCCAATCAAGGGACACCGAGAACTTC. It encodes CASSQSRDTENF.

This chain connects TRBV5-1 to TRBJ1-2; perhaps TRBD1 as D (6 bases). This CDR3 is 15 amino acids long. Trimming pared 0 bases from V and 4 bases from J, leaving 13 bases between. Germline V gene lookup returns CDR1 SGHRS and CDR2 YFSETQ. CDR3 residues: CASSLAADSTYGYTF. In nucleotides, the CDR3 is TGCGCCAGCAGCTTGGCGGCGGACAGCACCTATGGCTACACCTTC.

The chain employs TRBV6-5 and TRBJ2-7; D is uncertain. Trimming took 11 bases from V and 3 from J, leaving 14 bases between them. Germline V gene sequence: CDR1 MNHEY, CDR2 SVGAGI. CDR3 length: 12 residues. CDR3 sequence (DNA): TGTGCCTCGAGGTCTCCTTTCTACGAGCAGTACTTC. It is translated as CASRSPFYEQYF.

The CDR3 reads CASSTHGQANQPQHF. The CDR3, as DNA: TGTGCCAGCAGTACACATGGACAGGCAAATCAGCCCCAGCATTTT. J is TRBJ1-5 and V is TRBV28; 7 bases match TRBD1. Germline V gene lookup returns CDR1 MDHEN and CDR2 SYDVKM. The CDR3 consists of 15 residues. J gave up 4 bases and V 5 bases, and 8 bases lay outside the gene matches.

The J gene is TRBJ2-1, the V gene TRBV7-9; possibly TRBD2 for D (6 bases). The CDR3 is 13 residues long. V dropped 6 bases and J dropped 6 bases, with 12 bases sitting between them. CDR1 and CDR2 (germline): SEHNR, FQNEAQ (reference sequence). The CDR3 sequence: CASSYTSPNEQFF. CDR3 nucleotide sequence: TGTGCCAGCAGTTACACTAGCCCCAATGAGCAGTTCTTC.

The V call is TRBV25-1, the J call TRBJ2-5; D ambiguous. Trimming stripped 1 base from V and 0 bases from J, with 18 bases between. This CDR3 has 18 residues. In germline, CDR1 is MGHDK, CDR2 SYGVNS. The CDR3 loop is CASSEFGKAGRYQETQYF. CDR3 nucleotide sequence: TGTGCCAGCAGTGAATTTGGTAAGGCAGGCCGGTACCAAGAGACCCAGTACTTC.